This T cell receptor beta chain came from a study of cytomegalovirus exposure and HLA in healthy donors. Study at large: An early release of data contained 75 million to 90 million unique TCRs, which came from HLA-typed donors.

With respect to this clone: The antigen is unknown.

13 Jbeta primers and 60 Vbeta primers were used for the PCR. TCRdb's table, derived via immunoSEQ multiplex PCR, lists solely in-frame clones and lacks some. This sample yields some 160,000 clones, of which approximately 78% are seen a single time; approximately 1.5% belongs to the top ten. The CDR3 contains 11 residues. From germline, CDR1 is SGHRS and CDR2 YFSETQ. V lost 5 bases and J lost 6, with 9 bases in between. General study results and limits: A missense variant in DCLRE1C was later tied to TCR beta V- and J-gene trimming. Later work found that TCR association rates differed between HLA loci; DRB1 had the most and HLA-C the fewest. In a later analysis, specific HLA alleles were associated with 15,000 to 20,000 TCR beta sequences at a 0.05 false discovery rate.

The receptor was isolated from a male donor in good health and CMV-seronegative. J is TRBJ2-7 and V is TRBV5-1; TRBD2 is a possible D gene (6 bases). The sample was PBMCs. The CDR3 DNA reads as TGCGCCAGCAGGGAAGCGGGCGAGCAGTACTTC. Its translation: CASREAGEQYF.